This TCR beta chain was sequenced during a study of shared clonotypes between healthy human individuals. Study processing details: Filtering was not the same, since immunoSEQ gave junction-only sequences without quality scores. Profiling relied on immunoSEQ multiplex PCR, and the TCRdb table lists in-frame clones only, not all of them. For V, J and clone size, that table is used; D and trimming come from the DNA. Here the sample spans about 770,000 clones, 55% to 75% being singletons. Germline V lookup: CDR1 SGHRS, CDR2 YFSETQ. This CDR3 has 15 amino acids. V lost 0 bases and J lost 6; bases outside the gene matches: 6. There were only Caucasian adults among the donors, and all lived in Nashville, Tennessee. Naive CD45RA+ and memory CD45RA-negative subsets were split from CD4+ cells.

The sequencing input was memory CD4+ T cells sorted from blood. The subset denotes: CD45RA-negative fraction. The TCR was taken from a woman in her twenties or thirties in good health. V is TRBV5-1 and J is TRBJ1-5; 7 bases line up with TRBD1. The CDR3 DNA is TGCGCCAGCAGCTTGGAGGGGGCGGCTAGTCAGCCCCAGCATTTT. Translation gives CASSLEGAASQPQHF.